The entry that follows covers one T cell receptor beta chain sequence. This specimen comes from a study of blood T cell repertoires in COVID-19. Overall study context: The United States, Italy and Spain were the sources of the acute and convalescent COVID-19 samples. T cells, B-cell-depleted T cells, or PBMCs supplied cDNA or gDNA.

Clinical history as reported by participants underpinned cohort assignment. The method was immunoSEQ multiplex PCR; TCRdb's version includes in-frame clones alone and lacks a portion of them. Of 230,000 or so clones detected, about 86% appear once; the ten largest clones hold roughly 15%. Germline V gene sequence: CDR1 SGHTA, CDR2 FQGNSA. This CDR3 spans 15 amino acids. V lost 4 bases to trimming and J lost 7 bases; unmatched junction nucleotides: 5. The V gene is TRBV7-2, the J gene TRBJ2-7; 15 bases agree with TRBD2. This receptor was obtained from a woman aged 45-65 years with acute COVID-19. Sequenced material: PBMCs or T cells enriched from blood (not recorded which). This CDR3 is CASSSGLAGGGEQYF. CDR3 sequence (DNA): TGTGCCAGCAGCTCCGGACTAGCGGGAGGGGGGGAGCAGTACTTC.